Listed here is a single T cell receptor beta chain. CDR3 length: 12 residues. The data derive from a study of blood T cell repertoires in COVID-19. The table came from immunoSEQ multiplex PCR; TCRdb's copy has only in-frame clones and leaves some out. The profile shows approximately 140,000 clones, almost 85% of them singletons. This chain connects TRBV21-1 to TRBJ2-7; TRBD1 reflects the table's D call only, with no check against the DNA. TRBV21-1 is flagged as a pseudogene. This receptor was identified in a human donor with acute or convalescent COVID-19. The donor label of this sample is uncertain. The sequencing input was peripheral blood. Written as DNA, the CDR3 is TGTGCCAGCAGCAAGCCGGACAGAGAGCAGTACTTC. Residues: CASSKPDREQYF.